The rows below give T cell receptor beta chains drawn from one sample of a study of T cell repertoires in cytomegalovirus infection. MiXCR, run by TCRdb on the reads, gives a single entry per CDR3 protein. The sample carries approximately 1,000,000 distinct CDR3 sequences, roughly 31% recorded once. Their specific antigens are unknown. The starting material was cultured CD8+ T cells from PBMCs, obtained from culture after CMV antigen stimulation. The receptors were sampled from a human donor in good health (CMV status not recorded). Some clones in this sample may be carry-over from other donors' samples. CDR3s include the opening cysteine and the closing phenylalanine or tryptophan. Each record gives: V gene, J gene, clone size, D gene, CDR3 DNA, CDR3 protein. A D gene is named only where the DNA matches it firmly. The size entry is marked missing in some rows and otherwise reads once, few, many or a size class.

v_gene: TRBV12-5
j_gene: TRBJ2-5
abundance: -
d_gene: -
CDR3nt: TGTGCTAGTGGTTCGTTGGAGGCCCAGTACTTC
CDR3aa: CASGSLEAQYF

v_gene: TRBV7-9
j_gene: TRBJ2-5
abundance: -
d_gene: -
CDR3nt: TGTGCCAGCAGCAGCAGGGATGTGGAGACCCAGTACTTC
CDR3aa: CASSSRDVETQYF

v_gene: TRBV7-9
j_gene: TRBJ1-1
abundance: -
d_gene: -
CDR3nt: TGTGCCAGCAGCTTTAGGGAGATGAACACTGAAGCTTTCTTT
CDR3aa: CASSFREMNTEAFF

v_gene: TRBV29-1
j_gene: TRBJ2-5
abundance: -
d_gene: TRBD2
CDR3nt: TGCAGCGTTGAAGGGGTCGGGACTAGCGGCACTCAAGAGACCCAGTACTTC
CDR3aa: CSVEGVGTSGTQETQYF

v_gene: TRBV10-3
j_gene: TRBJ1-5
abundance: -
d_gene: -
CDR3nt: TGTGCCATCAGAGATGGGGGTAGCAATCAGCCCCAGCATTTT
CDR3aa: CAIRDGGSNQPQHF

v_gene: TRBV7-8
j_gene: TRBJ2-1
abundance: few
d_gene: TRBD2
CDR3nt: TGTGCCAGCAGCTTCATAGCGGGGTTAGCCTACAATGAGCAGTTCTTC
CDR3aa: CASSFIAGLAYNEQFF

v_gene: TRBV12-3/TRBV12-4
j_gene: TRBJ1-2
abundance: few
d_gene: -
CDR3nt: TGTGCCAGCAGTGCCCGACAGACTAACTATGGCTACACCTTC
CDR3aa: CASSARQTNYGYTF

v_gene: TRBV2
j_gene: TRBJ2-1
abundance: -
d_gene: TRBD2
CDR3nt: TGTGCCAGCTCCGAAGGGAGCGGGGAATCCAATGAGCAGTTCTTC
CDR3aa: CASSEGSGESNEQFF

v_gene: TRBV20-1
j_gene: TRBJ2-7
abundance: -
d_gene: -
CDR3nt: TGCAGTGCTAGAGATCCACGGACGTTTAACTACGAGCAGTACTTC
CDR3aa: CSARDPRTFNYEQYF

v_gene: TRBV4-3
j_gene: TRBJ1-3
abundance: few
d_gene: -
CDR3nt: TGCGCCAGCAGCCAGGGGACTTCGGCGGGCACCATATATTTT
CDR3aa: CASSQGTSAGTIYF

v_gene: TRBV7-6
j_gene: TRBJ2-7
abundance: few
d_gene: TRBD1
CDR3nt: TGTGCCAGCAGCTCTCCGGGACAGGGAAAGTACGAGCAGTACTTC
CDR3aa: CASSSPGQGKYEQYF

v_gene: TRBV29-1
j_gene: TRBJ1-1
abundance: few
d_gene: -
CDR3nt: TGCAGCGTCCCCCCCCAGGGAGCTACTGAAGCTTTCTTT
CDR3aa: CSVPPQGATEAFF

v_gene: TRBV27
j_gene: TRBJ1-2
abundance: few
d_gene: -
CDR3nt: TGTGCCAGCCGCGACGGCATAAACTATGGCTACACCTTC
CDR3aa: CASRDGINYGYTF

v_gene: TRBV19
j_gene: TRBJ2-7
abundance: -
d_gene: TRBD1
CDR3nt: TGTGCCAGTAGTACGTCGACAGGGAACAACGAGCAGTACTTC
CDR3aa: CASSTSTGNNEQYF

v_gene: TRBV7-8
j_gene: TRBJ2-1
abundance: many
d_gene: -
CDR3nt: TGTGCCAGCCAGGGGAGGACCTACAATGAGCAGTTCTTC
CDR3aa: CASQGRTYNEQFF

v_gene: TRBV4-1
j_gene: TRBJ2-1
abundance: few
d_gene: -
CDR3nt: TGCGCCAGCAGCCCCGCGAGGGGTGAGCAGTTCTTC
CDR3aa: CASSPARGEQFF

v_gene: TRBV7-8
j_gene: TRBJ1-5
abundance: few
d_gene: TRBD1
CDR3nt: TGTGCCAGCAGCTTTTACAGGGGCAGTCAGCCCCAGCATTTT
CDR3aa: CASSFYRGSQPQHF

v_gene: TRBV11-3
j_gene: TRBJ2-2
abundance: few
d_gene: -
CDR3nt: TGTGCCAGCAGCTTAATTCCGTACACCGGGGAGCTGTTTTTT
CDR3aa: CASSLIPYTGELFF

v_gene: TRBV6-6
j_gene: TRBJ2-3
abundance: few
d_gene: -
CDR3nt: TGTGCCAGCAGTGACCGGACTAACCGCTTCCCCAGCGATACGCAGTATTTT
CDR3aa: CASSDRTNRFPSDTQYF

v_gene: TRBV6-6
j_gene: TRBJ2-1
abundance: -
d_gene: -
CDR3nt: TGTGCCAGCCGAGCCCTGGGGGACAATGAGCAGTTCTTC
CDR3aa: CASRALGDNEQFF

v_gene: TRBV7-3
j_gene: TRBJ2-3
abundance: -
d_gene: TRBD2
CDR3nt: TGTGCCAGCAGCTCCCCAAGCGGGGGGGCCGGAACAGATACGCAGTATTTT
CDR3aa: CASSSPSGGAGTDTQYF

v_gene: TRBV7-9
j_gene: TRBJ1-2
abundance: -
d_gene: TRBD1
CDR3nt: TGTGCCAGCAGCTTAGGACAGGGGGACCCCAATGGCTACACCTTC
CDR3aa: CASSLGQGDPNGYTF

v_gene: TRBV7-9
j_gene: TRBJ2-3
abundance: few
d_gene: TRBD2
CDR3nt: TGTGCCAGCAGCAAACCTGAACCGGGACTAGCGGGGGGGGACACAGATACGCAGTATTTT
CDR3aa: CASSKPEPGLAGGDTDTQYF

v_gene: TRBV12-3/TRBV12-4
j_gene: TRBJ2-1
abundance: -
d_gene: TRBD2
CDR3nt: TGTGCCAGCAGTTTGCGGGGGGACTACAATGAGCAGTTCTTC
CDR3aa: CASSLRGDYNEQFF

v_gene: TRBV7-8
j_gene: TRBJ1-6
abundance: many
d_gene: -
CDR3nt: TGTGCCAGCAGCCTAGGGGGGAAATATAGCTCCTATAATTCACCCCTCCACTTT
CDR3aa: CASSLGGKYSSYNSPLHF

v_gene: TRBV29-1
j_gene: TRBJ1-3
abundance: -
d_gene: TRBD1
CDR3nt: TGCAGCGTGAAGACAGGGACTGGAAACACCATATATTTT
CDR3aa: CSVKTGTGNTIYF

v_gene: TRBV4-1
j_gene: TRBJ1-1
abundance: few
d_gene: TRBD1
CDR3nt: TGCGCCAGCAGCCCCCCACAGGGGTACACTGAAGCTTTCTTT
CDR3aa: CASSPPQGYTEAFF

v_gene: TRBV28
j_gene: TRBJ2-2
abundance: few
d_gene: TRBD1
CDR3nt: TGTGCCAGCAGTTTTCGTGACAGGGGGCTCGGGGAGCTGTTTTTT
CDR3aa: CASSFRDRGLGELFF

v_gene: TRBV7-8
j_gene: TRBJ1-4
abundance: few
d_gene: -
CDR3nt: TGTGCCAGCAGCCCGGTTCCAGTCGAAGCTAATGAAAAACTGTTTTTT
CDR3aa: CASSPVPVEANEKLFF

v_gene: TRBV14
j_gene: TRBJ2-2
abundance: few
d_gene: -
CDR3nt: TGTGCCAGCAGCTCCGGAGACCGGAGGCCCGGGGAGCTGTTTTTT
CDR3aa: CASSSGDRRPGELFF

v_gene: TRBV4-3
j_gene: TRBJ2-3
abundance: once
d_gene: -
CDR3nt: TGCGCCAGCAGCCAAGATAACCAGGGAGGTGCAGATACGCAGTGTTTT
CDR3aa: CASSQDNQGGADTQCF

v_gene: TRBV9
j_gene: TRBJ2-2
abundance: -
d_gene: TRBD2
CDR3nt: TGTGCCAGCAGCGTACCGTGGGCGGGGGCGAACACCGGGGAGCTGTTTTTT
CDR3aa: CASSVPWAGANTGELFF

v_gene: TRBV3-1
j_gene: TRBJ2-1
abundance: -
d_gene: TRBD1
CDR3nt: TGTGCCAGCAGCCCCCGACAGGGCCTGAGCTCCTACAATGAGCAGTTCTTC
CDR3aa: CASSPRQGLSSYNEQFF

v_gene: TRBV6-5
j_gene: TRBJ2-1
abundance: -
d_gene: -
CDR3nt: TGTGCCAGCAGTCTAACAGCGGCCTACTCCTACAATGAGCAGTTCTTC
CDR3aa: CASSLTAAYSYNEQFF

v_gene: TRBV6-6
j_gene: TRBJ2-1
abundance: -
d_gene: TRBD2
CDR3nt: TGTGCCAGCAGCTTAGCGGGGGGGGACTACGGCAATGAGCAGTTCTTC
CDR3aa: CASSLAGGDYGNEQFF

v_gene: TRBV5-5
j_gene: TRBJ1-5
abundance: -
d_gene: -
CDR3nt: TGTGCCAGCTGCCGGGACCCAGAAATAAATCAGCCCCAGCATTTT
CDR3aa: CASCRDPEINQPQHF

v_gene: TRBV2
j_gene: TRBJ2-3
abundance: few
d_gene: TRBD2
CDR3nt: TGTGCCAGCAGTGAACTTGGACTAGCGAGCACAGATACGCAGTATTTT
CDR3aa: CASSELGLASTDTQYF

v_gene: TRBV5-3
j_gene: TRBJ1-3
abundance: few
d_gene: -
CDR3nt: TGTGCCAGCAGCTTGGAACTGGGAAACACCATATATTTT
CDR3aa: CASSLELGNTIYF

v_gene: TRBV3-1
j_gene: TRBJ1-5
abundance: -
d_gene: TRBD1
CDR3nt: TGTGCCAGCAGCCCGACAGGGTATCAGCCCCAGCATTTT
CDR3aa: CASSPTGYQPQHF